This T cell receptor (beta chain) was captured by sequencing in a study of T cell changes during pregnancy in multiple sclerosis. The method was immunoSEQ multiplex PCR; TCRdb's version includes in-frame clones alone and lacks a portion of them. The profile shows around 44,000 clones, roughly nine tenths of them singletons. V lost 0 bases, J lost 8 bases, and 10 bases lay in between. This CDR3 contains 13 residues. Per germline, CDR1 SGHAT and CDR2 FQNNGV. The TCR sequence derives from a female donor with multiple sclerosis, enrolled in a pregnancy study. The genes are TRBV11-2 and TRBJ1-1, with TRBD1 as a possible D gene (5 bases). The material was CD4+ T cells from peripheral blood mononuclear cells, obtained in the second trimester of pregnancy. CDR3 protein: CASSLDIDREAFF. In DNA form, the CDR3 reads TGTGCCAGCAGCTTAGATATCGACAGAGAAGCTTTCTTT.